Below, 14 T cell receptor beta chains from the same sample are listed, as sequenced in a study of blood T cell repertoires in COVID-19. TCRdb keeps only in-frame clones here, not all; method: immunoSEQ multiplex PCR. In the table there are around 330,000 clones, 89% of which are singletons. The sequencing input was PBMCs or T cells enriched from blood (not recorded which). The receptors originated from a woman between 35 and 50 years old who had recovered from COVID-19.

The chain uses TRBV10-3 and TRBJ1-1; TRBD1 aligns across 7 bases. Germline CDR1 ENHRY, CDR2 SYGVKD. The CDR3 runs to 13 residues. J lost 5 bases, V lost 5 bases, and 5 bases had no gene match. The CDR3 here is CAISTQGGTEAFF. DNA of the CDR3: TGTGCCATCAGTACCCAGGGGGGTACTGAAGCTTTCTTT.

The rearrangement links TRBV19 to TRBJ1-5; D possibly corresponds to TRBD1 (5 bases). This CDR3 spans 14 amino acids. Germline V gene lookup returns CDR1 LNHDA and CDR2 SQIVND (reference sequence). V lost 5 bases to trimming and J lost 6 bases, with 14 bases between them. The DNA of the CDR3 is TGTGCCAGTAGTGGGGCAGGGCGGGGTCAGCCCCAGCATTTT. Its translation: CASSGAGRGQPQHF.

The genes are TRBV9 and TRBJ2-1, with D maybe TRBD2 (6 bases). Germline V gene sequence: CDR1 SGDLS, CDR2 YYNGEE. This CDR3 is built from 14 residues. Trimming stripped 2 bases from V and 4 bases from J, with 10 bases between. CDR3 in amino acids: CASSVMEGYNEQFF. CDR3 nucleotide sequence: TGTGCCAGCAGCGTTATGGAGGGGTACAATGAGCAGTTCTTC.

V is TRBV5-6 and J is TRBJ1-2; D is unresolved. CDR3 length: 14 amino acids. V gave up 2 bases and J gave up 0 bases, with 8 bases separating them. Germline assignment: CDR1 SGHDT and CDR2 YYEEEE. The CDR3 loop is CASSFGPANYGYTF. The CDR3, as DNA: TGTGCCAGCAGCTTCGGTCCGGCTAACTATGGCTACACCTTC.

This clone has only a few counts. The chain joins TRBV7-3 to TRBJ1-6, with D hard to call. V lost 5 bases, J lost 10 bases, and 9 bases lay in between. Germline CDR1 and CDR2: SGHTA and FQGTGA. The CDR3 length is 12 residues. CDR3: CASSHPGSPLHF. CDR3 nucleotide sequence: TGTGCCAGCAGCCATCCGGGATCACCCCTCCACTTT.

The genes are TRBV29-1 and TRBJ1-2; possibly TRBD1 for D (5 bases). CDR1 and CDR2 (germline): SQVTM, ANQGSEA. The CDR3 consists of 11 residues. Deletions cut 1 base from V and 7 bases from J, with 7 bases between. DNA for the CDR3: TGCAGCGTTGAAGCAGGGTTTGGCTACACCTTC. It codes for CSVEAGFGYTF.

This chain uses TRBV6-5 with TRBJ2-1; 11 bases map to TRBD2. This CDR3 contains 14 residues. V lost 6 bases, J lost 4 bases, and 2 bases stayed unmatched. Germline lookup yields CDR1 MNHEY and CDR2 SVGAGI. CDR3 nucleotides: TGTGCCAGCAGGGGACTAGCGGAGTACAATGAGCAGTTCTTC. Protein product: CASRGLAEYNEQFF.

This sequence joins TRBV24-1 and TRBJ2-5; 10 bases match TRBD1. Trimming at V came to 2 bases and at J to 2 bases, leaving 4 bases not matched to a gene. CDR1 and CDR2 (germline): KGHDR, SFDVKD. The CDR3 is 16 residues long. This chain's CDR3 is CATSDSDRGRQETQYF. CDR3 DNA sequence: TGTGCCACCAGTGATTCTGACAGGGGGCGACAAGAGACCCAGTACTTC.

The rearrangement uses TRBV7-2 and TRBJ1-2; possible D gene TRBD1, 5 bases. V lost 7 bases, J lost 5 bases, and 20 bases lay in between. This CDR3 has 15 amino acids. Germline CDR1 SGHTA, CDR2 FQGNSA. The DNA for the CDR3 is TGTGCCAGCATTGAGGACACTCCACTCCCTTATGGCTACACCTTC. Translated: CASIEDTPLPYGYTF.

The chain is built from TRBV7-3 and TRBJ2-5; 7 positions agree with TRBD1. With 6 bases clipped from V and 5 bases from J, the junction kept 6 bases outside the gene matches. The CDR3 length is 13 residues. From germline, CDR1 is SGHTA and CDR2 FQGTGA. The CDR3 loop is CASRSQGSETQYF. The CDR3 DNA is TGTGCCAGCAGGTCACAGGGGAGCGAGACCCAGTACTTC.

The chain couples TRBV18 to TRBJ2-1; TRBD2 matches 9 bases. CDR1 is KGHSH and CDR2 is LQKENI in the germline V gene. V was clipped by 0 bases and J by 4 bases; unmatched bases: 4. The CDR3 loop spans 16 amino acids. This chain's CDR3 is CASSPPASGAYNEQFF. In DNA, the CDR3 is TGTGCCAGCTCACCACCGGCTAGCGGGGCATACAATGAGCAGTTCTTC.

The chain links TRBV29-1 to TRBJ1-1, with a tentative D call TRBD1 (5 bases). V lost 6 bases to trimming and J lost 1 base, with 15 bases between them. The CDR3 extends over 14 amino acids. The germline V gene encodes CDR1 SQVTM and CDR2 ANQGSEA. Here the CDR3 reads CSVGLIRANTEAFF. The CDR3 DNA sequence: TGCAGCGTAGGCCTAATCAGGGCGAACACTGAAGCTTTCTTT.

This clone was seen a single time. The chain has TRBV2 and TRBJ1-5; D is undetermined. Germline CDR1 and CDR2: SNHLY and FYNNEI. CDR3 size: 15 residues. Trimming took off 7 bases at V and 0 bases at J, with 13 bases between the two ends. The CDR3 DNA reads TGTGCCAGCACGAGGGTCGCGAGTAGCAATCAGCCCCAGCATTTT. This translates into CASTRVASSNQPQHF.

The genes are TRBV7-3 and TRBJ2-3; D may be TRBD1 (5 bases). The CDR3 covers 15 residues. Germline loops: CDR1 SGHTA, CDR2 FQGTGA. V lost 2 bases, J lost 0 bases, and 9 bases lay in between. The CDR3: CASSLSGHSTDTQYF. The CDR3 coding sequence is TGTGCCAGCAGCTTATCAGGGCATAGCACAGATACGCAGTATTTT.